The 20 T cell receptor beta chains below all came from one sample that was sequenced in a study of blood T cell repertoires in COVID-19. Assay used: immunoSEQ multiplex PCR; TCRdb lists only in-frame clones, some missing. The sample has some 200,000 clones; about 75% are singletons. Material: peripheral blood. The receptors here all came from a woman between 65 and 79 years old with acute or convalescent COVID-19.

The J gene is TRBJ1-2, the V gene TRBV9, with TRBD1 identical over 9 bases. Looked up from germline, CDR1 is SGDLS and CDR2 is YYNGEE. Unmatched junction bases numbered 7, after V lost 3 bases and J lost 4 bases. The CDR3 covers 15 residues. The CDR3 loop reads CASSASTGGVYGYTF. The DNA for the CDR3 is TGTGCCAGCAGCGCCTCCACAGGGGGCGTCTATGGCTACACCTTC.

In this sample, this clone turned up once. The J gene is TRBJ1-4, the V gene TRBV6-6; D not resolved. The length of the CDR3 is 14 residues. CDR1 and CDR2 (germline): MNHNY, SVGAGI (reference sequence). Trimming stripped 5 bases from V and 4 bases from J, with 11 bases between. The CDR3 region has the DNA TGTGCCAGCAGTCGGGAGACCAATAATGAAAAACTGTTTTTT. Its protein is CASSRETNNEKLFF.

This chain uses TRBV27 with TRBJ1-5, with D hard to call. Trimming shortened V by 3 bases and J by 6 bases, and 12 bases separated the two germline ends. Germline V gene data show CDR1 as MNHEY and CDR2 as SMNVEV (reference sequence). This CDR3 is built from 14 residues. For the CDR3, the DNA is TGTGCCAGCAGTTTCCGGGGATCGGGTCAGCCCCAGCATTTT. It yields the protein CASSFRGSGQPQHF.

This clone turned up a few times. The CDR3 region is CASSLSRQAGELFF. The CDR3 DNA follows: TGTGCCAGCAGCTTAAGTCGGCAGGCCGGGGAGCTGTTTTTT. The rearrangement links TRBV7-3 to TRBJ2-2, with D unclear. Germline V lookup: CDR1 SGHTA, CDR2 FQGTGA. Trimming shortened V by 1 base and J by 6 bases, and 9 bases separated the two germline ends. CDR3 length equals 14 residues.

The CDR3 sequence: CASSQGQGSEKLFF. The CDR3 DNA follows: TGTGCCAGCTCACAGGGACAGGGTAGTGAAAAACTGTTTTTT. This chain links TRBV18 with TRBJ1-4, with TRBD1 identical over 9 bases. Germline CDR1 reads KGHSH; CDR2 reads LQKENI. Losses at the gene ends were 4 bases for V and 7 bases for J; bases not matched to a gene: 4. The CDR3 contains 14 residues.

The chain uses TRBV27 and TRBJ2-1; weak D call: TRBD1 (5 bases). The CDR3 has 16 residues. Germline V CDR1 and CDR2: MNHEY, SMNVEV (reference sequence). V was cut by 0 bases and J by 6 bases, with 15 bases left in between. As DNA, the CDR3 is TGTGCCAGCAGTTTATCTCGGACATTAAATCGCAATGAGCAGTTCTTC. Encoded protein: CASSLSRTLNRNEQFF.

This chain uses TRBV7-7 with TRBJ2-2, with TRBD1 matching over 7 bases. Germline CDR1 SSHAT, CDR2 FNYEAQ (reference sequence). V trimming: 5 bases; J trimming: 4 bases; junction bases outside the gene matches: 7. The length of the CDR3 is 15 residues. CDR3 sequence reads: CASSPRQGSTGELFF. In DNA, the CDR3 is TGTGCCAGCAGCCCACGACAGGGCAGCACCGGGGAGCTGTTTTTT.

The chain couples TRBV4-1 to TRBJ1-5; TRBD1 is a possible D gene (6 bases). The CDR3 sequence is 15 residues long. From germline, CDR1 is MGHRA and CDR2 YSYEKL. V was trimmed by 4 bases and J by 6 bases, leaving 16 bases between them. CDR3 in amino acids: CASSREVTGSQPQHF. CDR3 bases: TGCGCCAGCAGCCGAGAAGTAACAGGGTCTCAGCCCCAGCATTTT.

The CDR3 bases are TGTGCCAGCAGCCGCGCGGCAAGAACCGGGGAGCTGTTTTTT. This gives the protein CASSRAARTGELFF. V usage is TRBV7-2 and J usage is TRBJ2-2; D not resolved. Germline CDR1 and CDR2: SGHTA and FQGNSA. Trimming removed 5 bases at V and 5 bases at J, with 12 bases between. The CDR3 has 14 amino acids.

The gene calls are TRBV7-3 and TRBJ1-5, with 7 bases that match TRBD1. This CDR3 contains 19 residues. Germline V gives CDR1 SGHTA, CDR2 FQGTGA. J gave up 3 bases and V 1 base, and 15 bases lay outside the gene matches. CDR3: CASSLRRRRWQGVNQPQHF. As DNA, the CDR3 is TGTGCCAGCAGCTTAAGACGAAGAAGGTGGCAGGGGGTCAATCAGCCCCAGCATTTT. Together with reference TRBV7-3 and TRBJ1-5, the CDR3 gives the full variable domain: GAGVSQTPSNKVTEKGKYVELRCDPISGHTALYWYRQSLGQGPEFLIYFQGTGAADDSGLPNDRFFAVRPEGSVSTLKIQRTERGDSAVYLCASSLRRRRWQGVNQPQHFGDGTRLSIL.

This rearrangement joins TRBV9 to TRBJ1-6, with a weak D call TRBD1 (5 bases). V gave up 4 bases and J gave up 10 bases, with 18 bases separating them. The CDR3 has 15 amino acids. Germline assignment: CDR1 SGDLS and CDR2 YYNGEE. CDR3 residues: CASSTGQGIYSPLHF. The CDR3 DNA follows: TGTGCCAGCAGCACAGGACAAGGCATATACTCACCCCTCCACTTT.

The chain carries TRBV9 and TRBJ2-5, with D tentatively TRBD1 (6 bases). Trimming took 3 bases from V and 4 from J, leaving 10 bases between them. CDR3 length: 13 amino acids. Germline values: CDR1 SGDLS, CDR2 YYNGEE. CDR3 bases: TGTGCCAGCAGCGGAATAGGGGGAGAGACCCAGTACTTC. It encodes CASSGIGGETQYF.

The V call is TRBV19, the J call TRBJ2-1; TRBD2 matches 11 bases. V shed 1 base and J 9 bases; nucleotides not matched to a gene: 8. The germline gives CDR1 LNHDA, CDR2 SQIVND (reference sequence). The CDR3 consists of 16 residues. Here the CDR3 reads CASSIGFSGRAVEQFF. The CDR3 DNA is TGTGCCAGTAGTATAGGATTTAGCGGGAGGGCGGTTGAGCAGTTCTTC.

The chain combines TRBV19 with TRBJ2-2, with D perhaps matching TRBD2 (6 bases). CDR1 and CDR2 from the germline V gene are LNHDA and SQIVND (reference sequence). This CDR3 region has 15 residues. V was pared by 6 bases and J by 0 bases, with 11 bases between. The CDR3 spells CASSAGTANTGELFF. The CDR3 DNA sequence: TGTGCCAGTAGCGCCGGGACTGCGAACACCGGGGAGCTGTTTTTT. Drawing the rest from reference TRBV19 and TRBJ2-2, the complete variable domain is DGGITQSPKYLFRKEGQNVTLSCEQNLNHDAMYWYRQDPGQGLRLIYYSQIVNDFQKGDIAEGYSVSREKKESFPLTVTSAQKNPTAFYLCASSAGTANTGELFFGEGSRLTVL.

The genes are TRBV6-2 or TRBV6-3 and TRBJ2-5; tentatively, D is TRBD2 (6 bases). Germline CDR1 MNHEY, CDR2 SVGEGT. This CDR3 has 12 amino acids. The V end lost 5 bases, the J end lost 4 bases, and 8 bases lay between the germline ends. CDR3 region: CASSGGIETQYF. Here the CDR3 DNA reads TGTGCCAGCAGTGGGGGGATAGAGACCCAGTACTTC.

This chain links TRBV6-5 with TRBJ1-1, with TRBD1 matching 7 bases. CDR3 length: 14 amino acids. From germline, CDR1 is MNHEY and CDR2 SVGAGI. V shed 6 bases and J 1 base; nucleotides not matched to a gene: 5. As DNA, the CDR3 is TGTGCCAGCAGGGTGACAGGGTCGAACACTGAAGCTTTCTTT. Translation: CASRVTGSNTEAFF.

This chain links TRBV19 with TRBJ1-4, with 9 bases matching TRBD1. This CDR3 contains 14 residues. J was trimmed by 13 bases and V by 6 bases; bases with no gene match: 12. CDR1 LNHDA and CDR2 SQIVND come from the germline V gene (reference sequence). The CDR3 sequence: CASRTGGTGKALFF. DNA of the CDR3: TGTGCCAGTAGGACCGGAGGGACAGGGAAGGCACTGTTTTTT.

This clone was observed a few times. This chain links TRBV19 with TRBJ2-7; TRBD1 might be the D (5 bases). Germline loops: CDR1 LNHDA, CDR2 SQIVND (reference sequence). This CDR3 region has 11 residues. Trimming left V 11 bases short and J 4 bases short, with 12 bases between. In DNA, the CDR3 is TGTGCCGCCGGCAGGGCTTACGAGCAGTACTTC. Amino acid sequence: CAAGRAYEQYF.

This sequence joins TRBV19 and TRBJ1-5, with D maybe TRBD1 (6 bases). The germline V and J ends were trimmed by 9 bases and 4 bases, with 19 bases remaining between them. Germline CDR1 is LNHDA and CDR2 is SQIVND (reference sequence). The CDR3 has 15 residues. In DNA form, the CDR3 reads TGTGCCAGCAAGACAGGCGAAGGTATTAATCAGCCCCAGCATTTT. Its translation is CASKTGEGINQPQHF.

In its sample, this clone was seen many times. The chain couples TRBV4-2 to TRBJ1-2; D might be TRBD1 (5 bases). V dropped 0 bases and J dropped 4 bases, with 9 bases sitting between them. The CDR3 consists of 14 residues. The germline V gene has CDR1 LGHNA and CDR2 YNFKEQ. CDR3 region: CASSQEDRFYGYTF. The CDR3 DNA is TGTGCCAGCAGCCAAGAAGACAGATTCTATGGCTACACCTTC.